This record covers a single TCR beta chain. Its antigen is still unknown. Because it lacks the conserved phenylalanine or tryptophan at the end, this CDR3 is likely a read error. Total RNA and DNA were co-extracted without cell sorting from roughly 20-30 mg of bulk tissue using the AllPrep DNA/RNA mini kit. Between November 2015 and March 2016, about 5 patients in China with histopathologically diagnosed primary liver carcinoma had their tumors surgically resected. At the time of sampling, the patients had chronic HBV infection and had not received any treatment. Five spatially separated regions were sampled per tumor: superior, inferior, left-lateral and right-lateral poles, plus the tumor centre. Histological examination found more than 90% viable tumor cells in every tumor sample. Each fresh piece of tumor and adjacent tissue was cut in two, with one half stored in RNAlater at -80 degrees C and the other half sent for histology.

The data derive from a study of tumor-infiltrating lymphocytes in primary liver carcinoma (dated by TCRdb to the late 2010s). A note on the overall study: Hepatocellular carcinoma (four) or combined HCC and intrahepatic cholangiocarcinoma (one) was present in the five patients, who were three men and two women aged 30 to 69 years. Agilent mRNA microarray profiling was performed on the 25 tumor region samples to relate TCRbeta repertoire diversity to the local molecular phenotype. High reproducibility was observed for the technical replicate repertoires, with mean shared-clone rates approximately 0.9 and correlation coefficients above 0.95. A total of 35 specimens from 5 patients, comprising some 25 tumor regions, 5 adjacent noncancerous liver tissues and 5 peripheral blood samples, were covered by TCRbeta repertoire sequencing. For each liver tumor, the study sampled five regions along with adjacent normal tissue and blood, and applied TCRbeta repertoire sequencing, expression microarrays and whole-exome sequencing. Each sample produced roughly 3.5 to 7.13 million productive TCRbeta reads, and read depth showed no significant difference between tissue types. The tumors of the five patients were staged as T1-T3 N0M0, with maximum diameters ranging from 4.2 to 10 cm.

From its first to its last residue, the CDR3 has 13 amino acids. The retained sequence is limited to the CDR3, 39 bases, with the frame set at the first base. Looking up the germline V gene yields CDR1 SGHAT and CDR2 FQNNGV. Trimming removed 6 bases from V and 7 bases from J, leaving 13 bases between the germline ends. A constant-region primer and ProtoScript II reverse transcriptase were used to reverse-transcribe TCRbeta-specific cDNA from about 530 ng total RNA. The TCRbeta libraries were prepared through three rounds of nested multiplex PCR following a slightly modified ARM-PCR procedure. Multiplex TRBV1-TRBV30 forward primers and a Cbeta reverse primer were used in the first two PCR rounds, each of which was run for around 10 cycles. Sample barcodes and Illumina adapters were added in a final 25-cycle PCR using Deep VentR polymerase. Amplicons of 200-500 bp were gel-purified with a QIAquick gel extraction kit before sequencing. TCRbeta amplicons were sequenced on an Illumina HiSeq 2500 with 250-bp paired-end reads. On the study's bioinformatics: Trimmomatic v0.33 was used to quality-trim the reads, and FLASH v1.2.11 was used to merge paired reads so that full CDR3 sequences could be recovered. MiGEC v1.2.1b assigned V, D and J germline segments to the rearranged TCRbeta sequences. VDJtools v1.0.0 computed clonotype statistics and Shannon-Wiener diversity indices. Except for diversity analysis, only the 250 most abundant clonotypes of each sample were used in subsequent analyses to reduce sampling bias. The public reads were run again by TCRdb, first through fastp at Q25 and then through MiXCR, and only productive beta chains were kept. Every entry covers one CDR3 protein and lists the most common genes and DNA from its rows. The V and J calls, along with clone size, are taken from TCRdb and not from the paper's own processing. For this sample there are 50,000 to 70,000 distinct CDR3 sequences; around 64% appear just once. In total, the top ten clones hold about 56% of the sample.

What the study reported, not specific to this receptor: Repertoire overlap was found to be higher between tumor regions (mean roughly 36%) than between tumor-adjacent (about 17%) or tumor-blood (about 15%) pairs, consistent with antigen-driven expansion. The top 250 clones made up a significantly larger repertoire fraction in tumors than in blood (p = 0.039). Only roughly 7-24% of top clones appeared in all five regions of a tumor, which suggests that tumor-infiltrating T cells are spatially heterogeneous. Comparison of CD4+ and CD8+ T cell repertoires was precluded by the use of bulk unsorted samples. Because sequencing covered only the TCR beta chain and unpaired alpha chains were not captured, true repertoire diversity is likely underestimated. The study included only a few patients, and the authors note findings should be validated in a larger study.

The source material was liver tumor tissue from sampling region 2. The sample's cell subset or site label is to be understood as: tumor region T2, inferior pole. This clonotype originated in a man aged 35 to 55 with primary liver carcinoma and hepatitis B virus infection. The receptor chain draws on TRBV11-2 and TRBJ2-1; there is no confident call for the D gene. The encoded CDR3 is CASSSERANEQFL. The sequenced DNA: TGTGCCAGCAGTTCTGAGAGAGCGAATGAGCAGTTCCTC.